These 27 T cell receptor beta chains were sequenced from one sample in a study of blood T cell repertoires in COVID-19. The protocol was immunoSEQ multiplex PCR, while the TCRdb copy is restricted to in-frame clones and leaves out a portion. The profile shows fewer than 300,000 clones, 70% to 90% of them singletons. Input material: PBMCs or T cells enriched from blood (not recorded which). The source of these receptors is a woman younger than 45 who had recovered from COVID-19.

This clone was seen only once. The chain recombines TRBV21-1 with TRBJ2-1; the DNA was not used to check the table's D call, TRBD2. TRBV21-1 is a documented pseudogene. There are 18 residues in the CDR3. CDR3 sequence: CASSKAGAGGPSYNEQFF. As DNA, the CDR3 is TGTGCCAGCAGCAAAGCAGGGGCGGGAGGGCCCTCCTACAATGAGCAGTTCTTC.

CDR3 residues: CATEFSSGNTIYF. CDR3 nucleotide sequence: TGTGCCACCGAATTTAGCTCTGGAAACACCATATATTTT. The chain combines TRBV28 with TRBJ1-3; D not certain. The CDR3 is made up of 13 amino acids. Germline V CDR1 and CDR2: MDHEN, SYDVKM. Deletions cut 10 bases from V and 0 bases from J, with 10 bases between.

The CDR3 DNA is TGTGCCAGCAGTTTCCGGGGGGTAGGTGATGAAAAACTGTTTTTT. Translated: CASSFRGVGDEKLFF. The gene calls are TRBV28 and TRBJ1-4; weak D call: TRBD1 (5 bases). Germline CDR1 and CDR2: MDHEN and SYDVKM. Trimming cost V 3 bases and J 6 bases, with 14 bases left between them. CDR3 length equals 15 residues.

This chain joins TRBV28 and TRBJ1-3; D unclear. Trimming took 4 bases from V and 1 from J, leaving 14 bases between them. The CDR3 is made up of 16 amino acids. Germline-derived CDR1 and CDR2 are MDHEN and SYDVKM. The chain's CDR3 is CASSSSGRTSGNTIYF. CDR3 DNA: TGTGCCAGCAGTTCATCAGGAAGAACTTCTGGAAACACCATATATTTT.

This clone has just one count. CDR3 bases: TGTGCCAGCAGTTACCCGGGGACAGGGAACACTGAAGCTTTCTTT. This sequence encodes CASSYPGTGNTEAFF. The chain has TRBV6-6 and TRBJ1-1, with TRBD1 matching over 8 bases. The CDR3 totals 15 residues. The germline CDR1 and CDR2 sequences are MNHNY and SVGAGI (reference sequence). The trim removed 2 bases at V and 1 base at J, leaving 3 bases unmatched.

The V call is TRBV19, the J call TRBJ2-7, with 7 positions matching TRBD1. The V gene's germline CDR1 is LNHDA and CDR2 SQIVND (reference sequence). The CDR3 length is 19 residues. V dropped 2 bases and J dropped 3; count of bases not matched to a gene: 19. The CDR3 bases are TGTGCCAGTAGTATATCATCCAACAGGGGAAGGCGGTTTTTCTACGAGCAGTACTTC. Its protein product is CASSISSNRGRRFFYEQYF.

In regard to this clone: In the same sample, other DNA sequences code for this CDR3. The CDR3 is CASSLARQANEKLFF. CDR3 DNA: TGTGCCAGCAGCTTAGCCCGGCAGGCTAATGAAAAACTGTTTTTT. The V and J genes are TRBV7-2 and TRBJ1-4; D unclear. This CDR3 has 15 amino acids. V was shortened by 0 bases and J by 3 bases, with 8 bases between the two germline ends. Germline assignment: CDR1 SGHTA and CDR2 FQGNSA.

The J gene is TRBJ2-3, the V gene TRBV19; perhaps TRBD2 as D (7 bases). There are 16 residues in the CDR3. Germline V gives CDR1 LNHDA, CDR2 SQIVND (reference sequence). V was pared by 1 base and J by 2 bases, with 13 bases between. The DNA of the CDR3 is TGTGCCAGTAGTATAGGCCCGGGGGGCCCCACAGATACGCAGTATTTT. Residues: CASSIGPGGPTDTQYF.

V and J are TRBV6-1 and TRBJ2-3, with 13 bases fitting TRBD2. This CDR3 spans 15 amino acids. The junction had 4 bases not matched to a gene; V was cut back by 2 bases and J by 8 bases. The germline V gene has CDR1 MNHNS and CDR2 SASEGT. This CDR3 is CASSEWGLAGTTQYF. As DNA, the CDR3 is TGTGCCAGCAGTGAATGGGGACTAGCGGGGACTACGCAGTATTTT.

This rearrangement joins TRBV6-5 to TRBJ2-7; 10 bases agree with TRBD1. Germline CDR1 is MNHEY and CDR2 is SVGAGI. The CDR3 totals 15 residues. The V gene end was trimmed by 2 bases and the J gene end by 2 bases; junction bases not matched to a gene: 3. In DNA, the CDR3 is TGTGCCAGCAGTTACCTCGGACAGGGGGCCTACGAGCAGTACTTC. This encodes CASSYLGQGAYEQYF.

This chain connects TRBV10-3 to TRBJ1-1, with 7 nucleotides matching TRBD1. In germline, CDR1 is ENHRY, CDR2 SYGVKD. CDR3 size: 15 residues. The V segment lost 6 bases and the J segment 0 bases; nucleotides outside the gene matches: 7. CDR3 DNA: TGTGCCATCAGGCCGGGACAGATTATGAACACTGAAGCTTTCTTT. Translating gives CAIRPGQIMNTEAFF.

In DNA, the CDR3 is TGTGCCAGCAGCTTGGAATCCAGGGGTAACACTGAAGCTTTCTTT. Its translation: CASSLESRGNTEAFF. The chain carries TRBV5-8 and TRBJ1-1; tentatively, D is TRBD1 (6 bases). From germline, CDR1 is SGHTS and CDR2 YDEGEE. This CDR3 is 15 amino acids long. Deletions cut 0 bases from V and 2 bases from J, with 11 bases between.

This chain joins TRBV5-1 and TRBJ1-2; D is perhaps TRBD1 (5 bases). In germline, CDR1 is SGHRS, CDR2 YFSETQ. The V and J ends lost 0 bases and 0 bases respectively, with 12 bases between them. The CDR3 contains 16 residues. The CDR3 DNA reads TGCGCCAGCAGCTTGGATGGGGGAGGTTCTAACTATGGCTACACCTTC. This sequence encodes CASSLDGGGSNYGYTF. The entire variable domain, with the rest obtained from reference TRBV5-1 and TRBJ1-2, is as follows: KAGVTQTPRYLIKTRGQQVTLSCSPISGHRSVSWYQQTPGQGLQFLFEYFSETQRNKGNFPGRFSGRQFSNSRSEMNVSTLELGDSALYLCASSLDGGGSNYGYTFGSGTRLTVV.

The V gene is TRBV24-1, the J gene TRBJ2-3; D is unresolved. The CDR3 contains 12 residues. CDR1 KGHDR and CDR2 SFDVKD come from the germline V gene. V was shortened by 9 bases and J by 1 base, with 7 bases between the two germline ends. This CDR3 is CATAQGTDTQYF. For the CDR3, the DNA is TGTGCCACCGCCCAGGGCACAGATACGCAGTATTTT.

The chain employs TRBV6-5 and TRBJ2-2; 7 bases are a match to TRBD1. With 5 bases clipped from V and 4 bases from J, the junction kept 1 base outside the gene matches. CDR1 is MNHEY and CDR2 is SVGAGI in the germline V gene. The CDR3 sequence is 13 residues long. CDR3 sequence reads: CASSRQGTGELFF. For the CDR3, the DNA is TGTGCCAGCAGTCGACAGGGCACCGGGGAGCTGTTTTTT.

The chain joins TRBV2 to TRBJ2-5; the match to TRBD2 covers 12 bases. With 1 base clipped from V and 5 bases from J, the junction kept 14 bases outside the gene matches. The germline gives CDR1 SNHLY, CDR2 FYNNEI. This CDR3 comprises 19 residues. CDR3 amino acids: CASSEGKTSGGVFFETQYF. As DNA, the CDR3 is TGTGCCAGCAGTGAAGGAAAGACTAGCGGGGGAGTTTTTTTTGAGACCCAGTACTTC.

The V gene is TRBV12-3 or TRBV12-4, the J gene TRBJ2-2, with 8 nucleotides matching TRBD1. The CDR3 runs to 13 residues. V was clipped by 1 base and J by 12 bases; unmatched bases: 4. The CDR3 loop is CASSLVDRAKLFF. CDR3 DNA: TGTGCCAGCAGTTTAGTGGACAGGGCGAAGCTGTTTTTT.

V is TRBV6-1 and J is TRBJ1-1; D is uncertain. The V end lost 2 bases, the J end lost 1 base, and 5 bases lay between the germline ends. Germline V gene lookup returns CDR1 MNHNS and CDR2 SASEGT. The CDR3 is made up of 13 amino acids. DNA for the CDR3: TGTGCCAGCAGTGAACTCGGGAACACTGAAGCTTTCTTT. Its translation is CASSELGNTEAFF.

This clone was seen once. V and J are TRBV6-1 and TRBJ1-2; a possible D gene is TRBD1 (6 bases). This CDR3 has 17 amino acids. Germline V CDR1 and CDR2: MNHNS, SASEGT. V shed 4 bases and J shed 4 bases, with 22 bases lying between them. The CDR3 coding sequence is TGTGCCAGCAGTGCTTCCTCCGGGACATCGGGGGGCTATGGCTACACCTTC. Translating it yields CASSASSGTSGGYGYTF.

The chain recombines TRBV19 with TRBJ1-2; D unclear. Trimming shortened V by 0 bases and J by 2 bases, and 10 bases separated the two germline ends. The V gene's germline CDR1 is LNHDA and CDR2 SQIVND (reference sequence). The CDR3 has 15 amino acids. The CDR3 DNA sequence: TGTGCCAGTAGTATAGATCCCAGACAAAACTATGGCTACACCTTC. It codes for CASSIDPRQNYGYTF.

V and J are TRBV15 and TRBJ1-5; D perhaps matches TRBD1 (6 bases). CDR3 size: 16 residues. V gave up 0 bases and J gave up 0 bases, with 9 bases separating them. CDR1 and CDR2 (germline): LNHNV, YYDKDF (reference sequence). CDR3 protein: CATSRDRQVSNQPQHF. In nucleotides, the CDR3 is TGTGCCACCAGCAGAGACAGACAGGTTAGCAATCAGCCCCAGCATTTT.

This chain joins TRBV10-1 and TRBJ1-1, with TRBD1 matching 8 bases. This CDR3 is 14 amino acids long. Germline CDR1 and CDR2: WNHNN and SYGVQD (reference sequence). The junction had 4 bases not matched to a gene; V was cut back by 6 bases and J by 1 base. The CDR3 region is CASREGTGNTEAFF. The CDR3 nucleotides read TGCGCCAGCAGGGAAGGGACAGGGAACACTGAAGCTTTCTTT.

This clone was detected a few times. The chain couples TRBV24-1 to TRBJ1-5; no reliable D call. The V end was cut by 0 bases, the J end by 7 bases, with 9 bases between. The CDR3 runs 14 residues. The germline V gene has CDR1 KGHDR and CDR2 SFDVKD. The CDR3, as DNA: TGTGCCACCAGTGATTTGCACAGTGTCCAGCCCCAGCATTTT. Its protein is CATSDLHSVQPQHF.

The V gene is TRBV19, the J gene TRBJ1-5, with D maybe TRBD1 (6 bases). The V end lost 5 bases, the J end lost 6 bases, and 20 bases lay between the germline ends. CDR1 and CDR2 (germline): LNHDA, SQIVND (reference sequence). This CDR3 is built from 16 residues. The chain's CDR3 is CASSSRTASLFQPQHF. The CDR3 region has the DNA TGTGCCAGTAGTTCACGGACAGCTAGCTTATTTCAGCCCCAGCATTTT.

This sequence joins TRBV5-5 and TRBJ2-5; 11 bases line up with TRBD2. V lost 6 bases, J lost 3 bases, and 7 bases stayed unmatched. The germline gives CDR1 SGHKS, CDR2 YYEKEE (reference sequence). CDR3 size: 15 residues. CDR3 nucleotides: TGTGCCAGCACTCCAATAGCGGGGGGGAAAGAGACCCAGTACTTC. Its translation: CASTPIAGGKETQYF.

CDR3 in amino acids: CASSLAAGDIYEQYF. The CDR3 bases are TGCGCCAGCAGCTTGGCGGCAGGGGACATCTACGAGCAGTACTTC. The chain combines TRBV5-1 with TRBJ2-7; weak D call: TRBD1 (6 bases). V lost 0 bases and J lost 3, with 13 bases in between. The germline V gene has CDR1 SGHRS and CDR2 YFSETQ. CDR3 length: 15 amino acids.

J is TRBJ1-4 and V is TRBV28, with unresolved D. This CDR3 contains 15 residues. Germline V CDR1 and CDR2: MDHEN, SYDVKM. Between the trimmed V and J ends, which lost 8 bases and 0 bases, there was a span of 13 bases. The CDR3 DNA reads TGTGCCAGCGAGGACGCGGGAACAACTAATGAAAAACTGTTTTTT. It yields the protein CASEDAGTTNEKLFF. The complete variable domain, with remaining parts taken from reference TRBV28 and TRBJ1-4, reads DVKVTQSSRYLVKRTGEKVFLECVQDMDHENMFWYRQDPGLGLRLIYFSYDVKMKEKGDIPEGYSVSREKKERFSLILESASTNQTSMYLCASEDAGTTNEKLFFGSGTQLSVL.